The text below deals with one T cell receptor (beta chain). What it binds is unknown. Time point described: blood at routine non-recurrence follow-up after resection. Unsorted whole RNA of tumor, nontumor lung or frozen PBMC was sequenced. The data originate from a study of spatial heterogeneity in lung cancer. Study-level information: Any follow-up PBMC samples that were available went on to be sequenced, and the median time to follow-up was approximately 2 years after resection. Raw-read counts averaged over ten per unique TCR and UMI combination. Study-wide results and limits: Resection saw ubiquitous expanded tumor TCRs appear in blood more than follow-up did.

TCRdb fed the 5' RACE reads into MiXCR, producing one record per CDR3 protein. The table records some 10,000 distinct CDR3 sequences, around 10% of them present only once. This CDR3 is built from 15 residues. Germline CDR1 and CDR2: MDHEN and SYDVKM. The V gene lost 8 bases and the J gene lost 6 bases, with 22 bases spanning the gap. The source is a female donor with early-stage non-small cell lung cancer. The chain links TRBV28 to TRBJ2-5; D possibly corresponds to TRBD1 (8 bases). Sequences were derived from PBMCs, sampled at follow-up. The CDR3 coding sequence is TGTGCCAGCGCATGGCGACAGGGGAGGGTTAAGACCCAGTACTTC. Translating it yields CASAWRQGRVKTQYF. The full variable domain, rest sourced from reference TRBV28 and TRBJ2-5, is DVKVTQSSRYLVKRTGEKVFLECVQDMDHENMFWYRQDPGLGLRLIYFSYDVKMKEKGDIPEGYSVSREKKERFSLILESASTNQTSMYLCASAWRQGRVKTQYFGPGTRLLVL.